Below are 13 T cell receptor beta chains sequenced from a single sample in a study of cytomegalovirus exposure and HLA in healthy donors. Both 60 Vbeta primers and 13 Jbeta primers went into the PCR. The method was immunoSEQ multiplex PCR; TCRdb's version includes in-frame clones alone and lacks a portion of them. The sample holds around 85,000 clones, about four fifths seen once. The source material was PBMCs. Receptors were obtained from a man aged 50 or older in good health and CMV-seropositive.

A note on this clone: The junction shows a germline mismatch at one end, possibly a read error. The CDR3 DNA is TGTTCCAGCAGCTTAGGCGCAGACAGGGAACCCGGGGAGCTGTTTTTT. This sequence encodes CSSSLGADREPGELFF. J is TRBJ2-2 and V is TRBV7-9, with 7 bases matching TRBD1. Germline V gene lookup returns CDR1 SEHNR and CDR2 FQNEAQ (reference sequence). The CDR3 is 16 residues long.

DNA for the CDR3: TGTGCCAGCAGCCCCGGCGGGGGTCGCGGCTACACCTTC. Protein: CASSPGGGRGYTF. The chain is built from TRBV7-9 and TRBJ1-2; a weak D match, TRBD1 (5 bases). The V gene lost 5 bases and the J gene lost 8 bases, with 15 bases spanning the gap. Germline V lookup: CDR1 SEHNR, CDR2 FQNEAQ (reference sequence). The CDR3 consists of 13 residues.

V gene TRBV7-9 combines with J gene TRBJ1-2; D gene uncertain. V lost 1 base, J lost 4 bases, and 4 bases lay in between. The CDR3 totals 12 residues. The germline CDR1 and CDR2 sequences are SEHNR and FQNEAQ (reference sequence). The CDR3 here is CASSLDGYGYTF. The CDR3 bases are TGTGCCAGCAGCTTAGACGGCTATGGCTACACCTTC.

This clone was observed a few times. The genes are TRBV11-1 and TRBJ2-2; D might be TRBD2 (5 bases). The CDR3 extends over 13 amino acids. V was pared by 5 bases and J by 5 bases, with 9 bases between. CDR1 SGHAT and CDR2 FQDESV come from the germline V gene (reference sequence). This chain's CDR3 is CASSPDLTGELFF. The CDR3 bases are TGTGCCAGCAGCCCGGACTTAACCGGGGAGCTGTTTTTT.

The genes are TRBV30 and TRBJ2-7; 7 bases map to TRBD2. The junction had 3 bases not matched to a gene; V was cut back by 4 bases and J by 6 bases. Germline V gives CDR1 GTSNPN, CDR2 SVGIG (reference sequence). This CDR3 region has 11 residues. The CDR3 loop is CAWNWGGEQYF. CDR3 coding DNA: TGTGCCTGGAATTGGGGGGGCGAGCAGTACTTC.

The genes are TRBV18 and TRBJ2-2; 7 bases line up with TRBD1. The germline V gene has CDR1 KGHSH and CDR2 LQKENI. The CDR3 spans 14 residues. After removal of 5 bases from V and 3 bases from J, the junction contained 3 bases not matched to a gene. CDR3 DNA sequence: TGTGCCAGCTCAGTAACAGGGGACACCGGGGAGCTGTTTTTT. Translation: CASSVTGDTGELFF.

This clone was seen more than once but under ten times. Mismatch with germline at one junction end may stem from a read error. J is TRBJ2-1 and V is TRBV6-1; D may be TRBD2 (7 bases). CDR1 is MNHNS, CDR2 SASEGT, per germline. The CDR3 length is 13 residues. The CDR3 DNA sequence: TGTGCCAGCAGGGAAGGGGGGGTTGGTGAGCAGTTCTTC. Translation: CASREGGVGEQFF.

This clone was recorded only once. The chain recombines TRBV30 with TRBJ1-1, with 12 bases matching TRBD1. Losses at the gene ends were 1 base for V and 7 bases for J; bases not matched to a gene: 4. Germline CDR1 reads GTSNPN; CDR2 reads SVGIG (reference sequence). This CDR3 has 14 residues. CDR3: CAWSDGTGGFEAFF. Written as DNA, the CDR3 is TGTGCCTGGAGTGACGGGACAGGGGGCTTTGAAGCTTTCTTT.

In its sample, this clone was seen a few times. The chain links TRBV28 to TRBJ2-7; TRBD2 agrees at 14 bases. This CDR3 region has 15 residues. Germline V lookup: CDR1 MDHEN, CDR2 SYDVKM. The junction had 6 bases not matched to a gene; V was cut back by 4 bases and J by 7 bases. The CDR3 DNA sequence: TGTGCCAGCAGTTCGACCGGGACTAGCGGGAGAGAGCAGTACTTC. Encoded protein: CASSSTGTSGREQYF.

Comments on this clone: Different DNA sequences within this sample yield the same CDR3. The rearrangement joins TRBV6-5 to TRBJ2-1; TRBD1 is a possible D gene (6 bases). Germline V gene data show CDR1 as MNHEY and CDR2 as SVGAGI. Trimming removed 2 bases from V and 6 bases from J, with 11 bases in between. The CDR3 extends over 14 amino acids. CDR3 sequence (DNA): TGTGCCAGCAGTTACCCCGGACAGCTCAATGAGCAGTTCTTC. It codes for CASSYPGQLNEQFF.

The chain is built from TRBV5-1 and TRBJ2-1, with D tentatively TRBD2 (6 bases). The V and J ends lost 0 bases and 9 bases respectively, with 13 bases between them. The germline V gene has CDR1 SGHRS and CDR2 YFSETQ. The CDR3 length is 14 residues. CDR3 sequence: CASSLEEGRGEQFF. The CDR3 coding sequence is TGCGCCAGCAGCTTGGAGGAGGGTCGAGGTGAGCAGTTCTTC.

The chain joins TRBV14 to TRBJ2-7; D gene uncertain. Germline loops: CDR1 SGHDN, CDR2 FVKESK. Trimming pared 2 bases from V and 2 bases from J, leaving 7 bases between. This CDR3 is 13 amino acids long. This chain's CDR3 is CASSQQATYEQYF. The CDR3 coding sequence is TGTGCCAGCAGCCAACAGGCCACCTACGAGCAGTACTTC. Variable domain in full (rest from reference TRBV14 and TRBJ2-7): EAGVTQFPSHSVIEKGQTVTLRCDPISGHDNLYWYRRVMGKEIKFLLHFVKESKQDESGMPNNRFLAERTGGTYSTLKVQPAELEDSGVYFCASSQQATYEQYFGPGTRLTVT.

This chain joins TRBV14 and TRBJ2-7; 10 bases map to TRBD2. Germline values: CDR1 SGHDN, CDR2 FVKESK. V shed 1 base and J 6 bases; nucleotides not matched to a gene: 6. The length of the CDR3 is 15 residues. For the CDR3, the DNA is TGTGCCAGCAGCCAAGTCGCTAGCGGGAGTGGCGAGCAGTACTTC. Protein: CASSQVASGSGEQYF.